This T cell receptor beta chain was identified during a study of blood T cell repertoires in COVID-19. Study context: In each case, the material was cDNA or gDNA derived from T cells, B-cell-depleted T cells, or PBMCs.

The CDR3 is 16 amino acids. J gave up 4 bases and V 1 base, and 7 bases lay outside the gene matches. The germline V gene encodes CDR1 SGHNT and CDR2 YYREEE (reference sequence). Original processing methods: Amplified reference gene primers provided the basis for estimating nucleated cell counts. Profiled with immunoSEQ multiplex PCR; TCRdb holds only in-frame clones, not every one. Clone size and V and J calls were adopted from that table, with D and trimming inferred from the DNA. The sample lists about 250,000 clones, about nine tenths seen once, with more than 1.5% in the top ten. The participants were between 18 and 89 years old and came from some 23 US areas.

This chain links TRBV5-4 with TRBJ2-1; TRBD2 matches 8 bases. Input material: PBMCs or T cells enriched from blood (not recorded which). The TCR originated in a man aged 35 to 55 who had recovered from COVID-19. DNA for the CDR3: TGTGCCAGCAGCTTGATTCGAGCGGGAGCGTACAATGAGCAGTTCTTC. Amino acids: CASSLIRAGAYNEQFF.